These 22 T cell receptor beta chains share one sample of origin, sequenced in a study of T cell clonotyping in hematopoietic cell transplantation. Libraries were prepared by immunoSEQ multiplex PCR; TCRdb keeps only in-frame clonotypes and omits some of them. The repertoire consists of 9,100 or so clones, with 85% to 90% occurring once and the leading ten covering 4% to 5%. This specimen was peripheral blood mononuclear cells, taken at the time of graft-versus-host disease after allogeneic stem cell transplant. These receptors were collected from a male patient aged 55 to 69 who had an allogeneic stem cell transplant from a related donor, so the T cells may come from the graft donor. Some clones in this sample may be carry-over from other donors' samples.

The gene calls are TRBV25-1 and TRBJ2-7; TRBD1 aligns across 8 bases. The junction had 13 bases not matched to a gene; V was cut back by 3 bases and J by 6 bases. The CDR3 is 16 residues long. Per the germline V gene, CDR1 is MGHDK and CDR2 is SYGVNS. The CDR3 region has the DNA TGTGCCAGCAGTGATTGGGACAGGCTAAGACTATCCGAGCAGTACTTC. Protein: CASSDWDRLRLSEQYF.

The CDR3 DNA follows: TGTGCCAGCAGCTTTGGGCCCACAGGGGAACTTGGCTATGGCTACACCTTC. Translating it yields CASSFGPTGELGYGYTF. The rearrangement joins TRBV5-8 to TRBJ1-2, with TRBD1 matching over 7 bases. CDR3 size: 17 residues. With 2 bases clipped from V and 4 bases from J, the junction kept 14 bases outside the gene matches. CDR1 and CDR2 (germline): SGHTS, YDEGEE. The whole variable domain, remainder taken from reference TRBV5-8 and TRBJ1-2, is EAGVTQSPTHLIKTRGQQATLRCSPISGHTSVYWYQQALGLGLQFLLWYDEGEERNRGNFPPRFSGRQFPNYSSELNVNALELEDSALYLCASSFGPTGELGYGYTFGSGTRLTVV.

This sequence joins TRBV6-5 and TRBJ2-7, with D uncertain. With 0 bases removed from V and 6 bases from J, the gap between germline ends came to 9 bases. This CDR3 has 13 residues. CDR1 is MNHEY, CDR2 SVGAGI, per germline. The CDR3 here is CASSYSDMTEQYF. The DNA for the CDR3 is TGTGCCAGCAGTTACTCCGACATGACCGAGCAGTACTTC.

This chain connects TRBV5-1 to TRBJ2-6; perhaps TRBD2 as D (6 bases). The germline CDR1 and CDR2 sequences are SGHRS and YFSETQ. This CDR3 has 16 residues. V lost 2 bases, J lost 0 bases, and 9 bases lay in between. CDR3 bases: TGCGCCAGCAGCTTCCTGGAGGGCTCTGGGGCCAACGTCCTGACTTTC. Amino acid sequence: CASSFLEGSGANVLTF.

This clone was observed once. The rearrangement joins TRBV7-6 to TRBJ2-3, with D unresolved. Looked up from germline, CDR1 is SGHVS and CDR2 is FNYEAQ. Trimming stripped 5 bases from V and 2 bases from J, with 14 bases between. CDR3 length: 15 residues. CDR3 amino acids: CASSPSTRPTDTQYF. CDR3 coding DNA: TGTGCCAGCAGCCCCTCAACTCGGCCCACAGATACGCAGTATTTT.

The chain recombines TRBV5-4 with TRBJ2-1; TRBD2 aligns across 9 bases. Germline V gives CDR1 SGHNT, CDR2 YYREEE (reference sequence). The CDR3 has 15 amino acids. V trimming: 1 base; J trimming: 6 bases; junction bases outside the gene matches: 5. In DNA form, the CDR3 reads TGTGCCAGCAGCTTGAGGGCTAGCGGGGCCAATGAGCAGTTCTTC. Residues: CASSLRASGANEQFF. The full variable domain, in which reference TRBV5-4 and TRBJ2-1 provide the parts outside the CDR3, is ETGVTQSPTHLIKTRGQQVTLRCSSQSGHNTVSWYQQALGQGPQFIFQYYREEENGRGNFPPRFSGLQFPNYSSELNVNALELDDSALYLCASSLRASGANEQFFGPGTRLTVL.

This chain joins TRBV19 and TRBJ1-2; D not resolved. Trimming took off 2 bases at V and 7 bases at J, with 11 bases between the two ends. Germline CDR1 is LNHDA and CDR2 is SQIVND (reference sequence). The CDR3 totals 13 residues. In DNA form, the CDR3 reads TGTGCCAGTAGTATATCGGGAAATGGTGGCTACACCTTC. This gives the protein CASSISGNGGYTF.

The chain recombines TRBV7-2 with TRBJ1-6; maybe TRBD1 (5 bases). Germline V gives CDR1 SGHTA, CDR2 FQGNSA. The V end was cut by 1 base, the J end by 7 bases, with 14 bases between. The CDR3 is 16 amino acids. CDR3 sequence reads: CASSLDRAGGNSPLHF. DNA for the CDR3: TGTGCCAGCAGCTTAGATCGGGCGGGGGGGAATTCACCCCTCCACTTT.

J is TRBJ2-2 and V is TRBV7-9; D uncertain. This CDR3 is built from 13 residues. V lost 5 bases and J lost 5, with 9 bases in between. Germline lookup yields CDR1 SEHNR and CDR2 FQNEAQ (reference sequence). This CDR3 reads CASSLALTGELFF. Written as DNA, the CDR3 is TGTGCCAGCAGCCTCGCACTGACCGGGGAGCTGTTTTTT.

DNA for the CDR3: TGTGCCAGCAGCTTGGTGGGGACAGGTGACCTTTATGGCTACACCTTC. This encodes CASSLVGTGDLYGYTF. The V call is TRBV5-6, the J call TRBJ1-2; 8 bases are shared with TRBD1. With 0 bases clipped from V and 5 bases from J, the junction kept 9 bases outside the gene matches. CDR1 and CDR2 (germline): SGHDT, YYEEEE. The CDR3 has 16 amino acids.

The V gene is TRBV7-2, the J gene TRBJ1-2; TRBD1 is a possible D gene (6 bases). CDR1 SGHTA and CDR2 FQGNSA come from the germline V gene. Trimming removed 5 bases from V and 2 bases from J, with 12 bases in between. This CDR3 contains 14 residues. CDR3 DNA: TGTGCCAGCAGCCTCAACAGGGCGAACTATGGCTACACCTTC. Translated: CASSLNRANYGYTF. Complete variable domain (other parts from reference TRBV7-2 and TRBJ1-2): GAGVSQSPSNKVTEKGKDVELRCDPISGHTALYWYRQSLGQGLEFLIYFQGNSAPDKSGLPSDRFSAERTGGSVSTLTIQRTQQEDSAVYLCASSLNRANYGYTFGSGTRLTVV.

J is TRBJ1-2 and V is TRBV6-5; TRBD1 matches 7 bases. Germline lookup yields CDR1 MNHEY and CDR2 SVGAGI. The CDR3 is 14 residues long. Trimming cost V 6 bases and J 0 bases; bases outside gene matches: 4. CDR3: CASRYGQANYGYTF. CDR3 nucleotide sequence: TGTGCCAGCAGGTACGGACAGGCTAACTATGGCTACACCTTC.

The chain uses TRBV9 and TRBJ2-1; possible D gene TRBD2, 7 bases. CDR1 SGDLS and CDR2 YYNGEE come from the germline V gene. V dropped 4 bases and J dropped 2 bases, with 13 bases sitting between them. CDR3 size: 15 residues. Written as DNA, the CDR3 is TGTGCCAGCAGCCCAAGCGGGACACCCTACAATGAGCAGTTCTTC. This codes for CASSPSGTPYNEQFF.

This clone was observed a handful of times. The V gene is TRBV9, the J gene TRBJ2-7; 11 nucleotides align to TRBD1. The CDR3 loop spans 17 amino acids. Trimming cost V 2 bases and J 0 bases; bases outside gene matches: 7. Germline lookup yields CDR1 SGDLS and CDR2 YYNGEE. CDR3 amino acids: CASSVNPGTGGSYEQYF. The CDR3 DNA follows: TGTGCCAGCAGCGTCAATCCAGGGACAGGGGGCTCCTACGAGCAGTACTTC. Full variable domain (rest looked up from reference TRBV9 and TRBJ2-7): DSGVTQTPKHLITATGQRVTLRCSPRSGDLSVYWYQQSLDQGLQFLIQYYNGEERAKGNILERFSAQQFPDLHSELNLSSLELGDSALYFCASSVNPGTGGSYEQYFGPGTRLTVT.

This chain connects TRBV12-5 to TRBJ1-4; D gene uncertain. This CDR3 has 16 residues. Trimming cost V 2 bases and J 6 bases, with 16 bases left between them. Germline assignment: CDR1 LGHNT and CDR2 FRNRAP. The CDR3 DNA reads TGTGCTAGTGGTTTGTCCCCAAAGGGCCCATATGAAAAACTGTTTTTT. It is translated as CASGLSPKGPYEKLFF.

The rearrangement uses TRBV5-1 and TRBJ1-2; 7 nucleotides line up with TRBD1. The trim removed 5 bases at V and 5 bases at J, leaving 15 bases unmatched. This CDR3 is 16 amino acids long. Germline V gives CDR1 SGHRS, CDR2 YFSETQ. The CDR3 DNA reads TGCGCCAGCAGTTCTTCCACCGGGACAGCGACTTATGGCTACACCTTC. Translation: CASSSSTGTATYGYTF.

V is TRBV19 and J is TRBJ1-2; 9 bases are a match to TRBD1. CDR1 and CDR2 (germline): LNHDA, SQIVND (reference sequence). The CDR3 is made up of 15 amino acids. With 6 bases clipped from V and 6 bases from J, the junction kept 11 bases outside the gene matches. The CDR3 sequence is CASRPLWGQGDGYTF. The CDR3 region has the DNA TGTGCCAGTAGACCTCTTTGGGGACAGGGTGATGGCTACACCTTC. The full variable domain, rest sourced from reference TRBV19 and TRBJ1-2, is DGGITQSPKYLFRKEGQNVTLSCEQNLNHDAMYWYRQDPGQGLRLIYYSQIVNDFQKGDIAEGYSVSREKKESFPLTVTSAQKNPTAFYLCASRPLWGQGDGYTFGSGTRLTVV.

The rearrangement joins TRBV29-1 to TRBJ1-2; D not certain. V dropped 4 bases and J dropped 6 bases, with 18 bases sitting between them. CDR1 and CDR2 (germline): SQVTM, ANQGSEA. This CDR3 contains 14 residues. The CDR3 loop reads CSVVLSGRHHGYTF. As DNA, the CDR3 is TGCAGCGTTGTGCTGTCAGGCCGACATCATGGCTACACCTTC.

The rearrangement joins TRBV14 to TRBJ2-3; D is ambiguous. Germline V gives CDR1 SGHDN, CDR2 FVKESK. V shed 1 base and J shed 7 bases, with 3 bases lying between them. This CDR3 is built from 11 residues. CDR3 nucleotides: TGTGCCAGCAGCCAAGTGAATACGCAGTATTTT. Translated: CASSQVNTQYF.

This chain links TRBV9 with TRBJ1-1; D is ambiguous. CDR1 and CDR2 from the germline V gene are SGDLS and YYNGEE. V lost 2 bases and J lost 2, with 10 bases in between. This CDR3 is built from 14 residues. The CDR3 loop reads CASSVQPTNTEAFF. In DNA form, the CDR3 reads TGTGCCAGCAGCGTCCAACCGACAAACACTGAAGCTTTCTTT. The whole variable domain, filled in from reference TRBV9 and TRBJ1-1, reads DSGVTQTPKHLITATGQRVTLRCSPRSGDLSVYWYQQSLDQGLQFLIQYYNGEERAKGNILERFSAQQFPDLHSELNLSSLELGDSALYFCASSVQPTNTEAFFGQGTRLTVV.

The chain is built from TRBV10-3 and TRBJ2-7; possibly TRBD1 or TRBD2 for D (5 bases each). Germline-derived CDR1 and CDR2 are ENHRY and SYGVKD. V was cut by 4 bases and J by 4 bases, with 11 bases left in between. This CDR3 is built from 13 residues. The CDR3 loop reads CAISGVGEYEQYF. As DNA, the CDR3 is TGTGCCATCAGTGGGGTAGGGGAGTACGAGCAGTACTTC.

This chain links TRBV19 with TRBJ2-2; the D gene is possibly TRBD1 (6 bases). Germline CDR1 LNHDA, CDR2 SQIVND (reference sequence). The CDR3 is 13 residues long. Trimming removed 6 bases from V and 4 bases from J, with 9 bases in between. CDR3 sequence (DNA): TGTGCCAGTAGAGCCAGGGGCACCGGGGAGCTGTTTTTT. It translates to CASRARGTGELFF.